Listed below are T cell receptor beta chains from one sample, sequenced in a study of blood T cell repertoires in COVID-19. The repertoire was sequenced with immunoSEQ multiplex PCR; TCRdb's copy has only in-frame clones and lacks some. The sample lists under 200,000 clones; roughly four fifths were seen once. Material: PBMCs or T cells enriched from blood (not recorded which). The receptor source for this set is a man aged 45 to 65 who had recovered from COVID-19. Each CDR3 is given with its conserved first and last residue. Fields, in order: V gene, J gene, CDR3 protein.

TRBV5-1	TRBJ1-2	CASSPGTGKAFNYGYTF
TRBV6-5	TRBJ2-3	CASSYLQGNGATQYF
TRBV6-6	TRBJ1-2	CASSGQGVRYGYTF
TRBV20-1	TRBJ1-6	CSASPRTGRGNSPLHF
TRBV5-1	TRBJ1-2	CASSLGQITNYGYTF
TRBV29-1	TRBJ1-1	CSVEEPRGTEAFF
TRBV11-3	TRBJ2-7	CASSLKAAGTGLAYEQYF
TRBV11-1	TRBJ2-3	CASSFRRLKTDTQYF
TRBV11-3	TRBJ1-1	CASTPRPGGHSNTEAFF
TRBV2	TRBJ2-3	CASSQQQVSRGLTDTQYF
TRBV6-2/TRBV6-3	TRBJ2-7	CASSPGTFYEQYF
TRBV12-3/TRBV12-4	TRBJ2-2	CASGQQLTGELFF
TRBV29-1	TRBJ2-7	CSVVTTVSSYEQYF
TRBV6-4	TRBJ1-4	CASKRTAGSTNEKLFF
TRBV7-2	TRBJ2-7	CASSLASSYEQYF
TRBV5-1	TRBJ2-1	CARSSGLAGGPSNEQFF
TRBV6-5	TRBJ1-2	CASRPEGHPNYGYTF
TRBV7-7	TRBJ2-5	CASSSDRGQETQYF
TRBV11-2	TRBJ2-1	CASSLVRGDSYNEQFF
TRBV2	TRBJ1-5	CASRTEDNQPQHF
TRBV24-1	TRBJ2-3	CATSDATGQGGTDTQYF